The 8 T cell receptor beta chains given below trace back to one sample, sequenced in a study of PD-L1 blockade in urothelial cancer. Some clones are missing from TCRdb's copy, which holds only in-frame ones; the method was immunoSEQ multiplex PCR. The sample lists some 48,000 clones, approximately 78% seen once, with around 10% in the top ten. Time point: peripheral blood 6 weeks after treatment start. Sequencing was performed on PBMCs, taken around atezolizumab (anti-PD-L1) treatment. Receptors were obtained from a man between 65 and 79 years old with urothelial cancer.

The V gene is TRBV6-1, the J gene TRBJ1-3; D ambiguous. The CDR3 runs 15 residues. Germline V gene lookup returns CDR1 MNHNS and CDR2 SASEGT. Between the trimmed V and J ends, which lost 7 bases and 0 bases, there was a span of 13 bases. The DNA of the CDR3 is TGTGCCAGCACCGAGAGGGCAGACTCTGGAAACACCATATATTTT. Its translation is CASTERADSGNTIYF.

This clone has only a few counts. The chain uses TRBV28 and TRBJ2-2; D perhaps matches TRBD1 (6 bases). The V gene's germline CDR1 is MDHEN and CDR2 SYDVKM. V lost 9 bases and J 0 bases, leaving 8 bases between the germline ends. The CDR3 extends over 13 amino acids. The DNA for the CDR3 is TGTGCCAGTGGGACACCGAACACCGGGGAGCTGTTTTTT. Its translation: CASGTPNTGELFF.

The chain recombines TRBV5-4 with TRBJ1-4, with D perhaps TRBD1 (5 bases). V was trimmed by 4 bases and J by 4 bases, leaving 11 bases between them. Germline-derived CDR1 and CDR2 are SGHNT and YYREEE (reference sequence). The CDR3 has 14 residues. The CDR3: CASSTRAINEKLFF. CDR3 sequence (DNA): TGTGCCAGCAGCACCAGGGCGATTAATGAAAAACTGTTTTTT.

The chain is built from TRBV5-1 and TRBJ2-1; TRBD2 agrees at 8 bases. After removal of 1 base from V and 7 bases from J, the junction contained 4 bases not matched to a gene. This CDR3 contains 14 residues. Germline-derived CDR1 and CDR2 are SGHRS and YFSETQ. Here the CDR3 DNA reads TGCGCCAGCAGCTTGACTAGCGGAAGAAATGAGCAGTTCTTC. Protein sequence: CASSLTSGRNEQFF. The variable domain in full, completed from reference TRBV5-1 and TRBJ2-1, reads KAGVTQTPRYLIKTRGQQVTLSCSPISGHRSVSWYQQTPGQGLQFLFEYFSETQRNKGNFPGRFSGRQFSNSRSEMNVSTLELGDSALYLCASSLTSGRNEQFFGPGTRLTVL.

The rearrangement uses TRBV28 and TRBJ1-4, with a weak D call TRBD1 (6 bases). Germline V gives CDR1 MDHEN, CDR2 SYDVKM. There are 15 residues in the CDR3. V was shortened by 3 bases and J by 2 bases, with 10 bases between the two germline ends. This CDR3 is CASSLGAATNEKLFF. DNA for the CDR3: TGTGCCAGCAGTTTGGGGGCGGCGACTAATGAAAAACTGTTTTTT.

There are a few counts of this clone. The J gene is TRBJ2-3, the V gene TRBV5-6; 7 bases fit TRBD1. Trimming took 4 bases from V and 2 from J; bases not matched to a gene: 4. Germline V CDR1 and CDR2: SGHDT, YYEEEE. The CDR3 is 14 amino acids. The CDR3 sequence is CASSEGQITDTQYF. CDR3 nucleotide sequence: TGTGCCAGCAGCGAGGGACAGATCACAGATACGCAGTATTTT.

DNA for the CDR3: TGTGCCAGCAGCCCGGGGACAGGGGGCGGTGAGACCCAGTACTTC. It is translated as CASSPGTGGGETQYF. The rearrangement joins TRBV9 to TRBJ2-5; TRBD1 matches at 12 bases. The ends lost 4 bases at V and 5 bases at J; junction bases unmatched: 6. The CDR3 sequence is 15 residues long. Germline loops: CDR1 SGDLS, CDR2 YYNGEE.

This clone was picked up a small number of times. The genes are TRBV28 and TRBJ1-1; D might be TRBD1 (6 bases). This CDR3 region has 15 residues. CDR1 MDHEN and CDR2 SYDVKM come from the germline V gene. V shed 5 bases and J shed 0 bases, with 13 bases lying between them. CDR3 sequence reads: CASSEWGQMNTEAFF. In DNA form, the CDR3 reads TGTGCCAGCAGTGAGTGGGGGCAAATGAACACTGAAGCTTTCTTT.